These 9 T cell receptor beta chains were all obtained from the same sample, sequenced in a study of blood T cells in healthy people across ages. A second about 6 to 12 cycle PCR used barcoded and J-beta primers. Via MiXCR, TCRdb re-called the 5' RACE reads, giving one row per CDR3 protein. The sample includes about 930,000 distinct CDR3 sequences, about 27% of them seen just once. The same data also went into a second study, on T cells of mothers and their children.

Sequenced: blood. These TCRs come from a woman aged 40 to 55 in good health.

This clonotype was found once. J is TRBJ1-2 and V is TRBV13; 10 bases line up with TRBD1. J lost 6 bases, V lost 8 bases, and 6 bases had no gene match. This CDR3 has 13 residues. The germline V gene encodes CDR1 PRHDT and CDR2 FYEKMQ (reference sequence). CDR3 DNA sequence: TGTGCCAGCGGAGGGACAGGGGTGAATGGCTACACCTTC. It codes for CASGGTGVNGYTF.

A few counts support this clonotype. This sequence joins TRBV25-1 and TRBJ2-7, with 8 nucleotides matching TRBD1. This CDR3 is built from 15 residues. Germline trimming cut 6 bases from V and 2 bases from J; bases unmatched to any gene: 9. From germline, CDR1 is MGHDK and CDR2 SYGVNS. The chain's CDR3 is CASRRGQGGTYEQYF. The CDR3 DNA is TGTGCCAGCAGAAGAGGACAGGGTGGGACCTACGAGCAGTACTTC.

In this sample, this clonotype turned up a few times. This chain joins TRBV7-2 and TRBJ2-7; TRBD1 agrees at 8 bases. The CDR3 extends over 16 amino acids. CDR1 and CDR2 (germline): SGHTA, FQGNSA. The trim removed 5 bases at V and 1 base at J, leaving 10 bases unmatched. CDR3 coding DNA: TGTGCCAGCAGCGTCTCCCAGGGGGCGTCATCCTACGAGCAGTACTTC. As protein: CASSVSQGASSYEQYF.

The DNA for the CDR3 is TGTGCCAGTAGTATCGGGGCAGGGGGCGGCGAGACCCAGTACTTC. Protein: CASSIGAGGGETQYF. The rearrangement links TRBV19 to TRBJ2-5, with 8 positions matching TRBD1. The CDR3 spans 15 residues. V was pared by 3 bases and J by 5 bases, with 8 bases of the junction left unmatched. CDR1 is LNHDA and CDR2 is SQIVND in the germline V gene (reference sequence). The complete variable domain, with remaining parts taken from reference TRBV19 and TRBJ2-5, reads DGGITQSPKYLFRKEGQNVTLSCEQNLNHDAMYWYRQDPGQGLRLIYYSQIVNDFQKGDIAEGYSVSREKKESFPLTVTSAQKNPTAFYLCASSIGAGGGETQYFGPGTRLLVL.

The V and J genes are TRBV12-3 or TRBV12-4 and TRBJ2-1, with 10 bases aligning to TRBD1. After removal of 5 bases from V and 10 bases from J, the junction contained 8 bases not matched to a gene. This CDR3 comprises 14 residues. The CDR3 loop is CASSPRDRGIEQFF. The CDR3, as DNA: TGTGCCAGCAGTCCTCGGGACAGGGGCATCGAGCAGTTCTTC.

This clonotype was observed many times. The gene calls are TRBV3-1 and TRBJ1-2; D unresolved. The germline V and J ends were trimmed by 1 base and 7 bases, with 7 bases remaining between them. Germline V gene sequence: CDR1 LGHDT, CDR2 YNNKEL (reference sequence). The CDR3 contains 12 residues. In DNA form, the CDR3 reads TGTGCCAGCAGCCAAGGGGTTTCTGGCTACACCTTC. It yields the protein CASSQGVSGYTF.

This chain uses TRBV6-2 or TRBV6-3 with TRBJ1-1; a weak D match, TRBD1 (5 bases). CDR1 is MNHEY, CDR2 SVGEGT, per germline. This CDR3 is built from 12 residues. The V gene lost 2 bases and the J gene lost 7 bases, with 8 bases spanning the gap. The CDR3, as DNA: TGTGCCAGCAGTTACGTCAGGGATGAAGCTTTCTTT. Translated, it gives CASSYVRDEAFF.

This clonotype showed up just a few times. The chain joins TRBV30 to TRBJ1-1; D not certain. This CDR3 contains 10 residues. CDR1 GTSNPN and CDR2 SVGIG come from the germline V gene (reference sequence). The V and J ends lost 5 bases and 10 bases respectively, with 11 bases between them. Written as DNA, the CDR3 is TGTGCCTGGGAAGAATCCGCAGCTTTCTTT. Protein product: CAWEESAAFF.

As regards this clonotype: A much larger clone lies a single base off, so this may be a read error. This rearrangement joins TRBV6-4 to TRBJ1-2; a weak D match, TRBD1 (5 bases). CDR1 is MRHNA, CDR2 SNTAGT, per germline. This CDR3 spans 14 amino acids. This CDR3 is CASRDSEGTNGYTF. The CDR3, as DNA: TGTGCCAGCAGGGACTCAGAAGGGACCAATGGCTACACCTTC.